Listed here is a single TCR beta chain. This specimen belongs to a study of blood T cell repertoires in COVID-19. Study summary: COVID-19 samples, acute and convalescent, were from the United States, Italy and Spain.

CDR1 MNHEY and CDR2 SMNVEV come from the germline V gene (reference sequence). V dropped 5 bases and J dropped 0; count of bases not matched to a gene: 5. CDR3 length equals 15 residues. Methods used by the authors: Nucleated cell number was recorded as an estimate derived from reference gene primer amplification. Profiled with immunoSEQ multiplex PCR; TCRdb holds only in-frame clones, not every one. V, J and clone size derive from that table, while D and trimming were established from the DNA sequence. The sample holds about 92,000 clones, around 82% seen once. Sequences were obtained from peripheral blood. V and J are TRBV27 and TRBJ2-7, with 9 nucleotides matching TRBD2. The TCR was taken from a man in his fifties who had recovered from COVID-19. CDR3 sequence reads: CASSRNSGSSYEQYF. The CDR3 DNA follows: TGTGCCAGCAGTCGAAATAGCGGGAGCTCCTACGAGCAGTACTTC.